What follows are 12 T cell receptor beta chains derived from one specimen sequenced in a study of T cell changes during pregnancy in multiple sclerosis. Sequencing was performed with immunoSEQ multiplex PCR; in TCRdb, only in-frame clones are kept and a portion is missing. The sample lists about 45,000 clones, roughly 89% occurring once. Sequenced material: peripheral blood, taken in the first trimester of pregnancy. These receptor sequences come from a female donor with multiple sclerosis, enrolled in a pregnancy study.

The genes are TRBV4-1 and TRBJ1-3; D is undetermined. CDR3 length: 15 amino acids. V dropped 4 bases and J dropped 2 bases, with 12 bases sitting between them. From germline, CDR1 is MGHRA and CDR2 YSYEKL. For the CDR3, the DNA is TGCGCCAGCAGCCGGGAGCCCTACCCTGGAAACACCATATATTTT. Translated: CASSREPYPGNTIYF.

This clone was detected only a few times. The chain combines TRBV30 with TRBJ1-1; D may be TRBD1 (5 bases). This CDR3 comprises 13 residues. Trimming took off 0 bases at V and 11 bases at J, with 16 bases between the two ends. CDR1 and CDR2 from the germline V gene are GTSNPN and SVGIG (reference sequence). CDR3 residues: CAWSVSGGGWAFF. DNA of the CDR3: TGTGCCTGGAGTGTCTCGGGGGGAGGTTGGGCTTTCTTT.

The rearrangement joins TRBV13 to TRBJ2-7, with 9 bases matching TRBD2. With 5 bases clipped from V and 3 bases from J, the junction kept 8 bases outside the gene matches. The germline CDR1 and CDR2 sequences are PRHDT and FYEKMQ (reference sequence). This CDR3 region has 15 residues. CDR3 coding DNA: TGTGCCAGCAGCGCCCGGACTAGCGCCCTCTACGAGCAGTACTTC. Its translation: CASSARTSALYEQYF.

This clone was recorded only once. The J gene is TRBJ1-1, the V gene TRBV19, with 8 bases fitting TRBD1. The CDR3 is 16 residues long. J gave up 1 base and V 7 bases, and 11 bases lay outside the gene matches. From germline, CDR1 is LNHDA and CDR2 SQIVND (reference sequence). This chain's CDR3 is CASKGAGQGRNTEAFF. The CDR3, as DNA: TGTGCCAGTAAGGGTGCAGGACAGGGAAGGAACACTGAAGCTTTCTTT.

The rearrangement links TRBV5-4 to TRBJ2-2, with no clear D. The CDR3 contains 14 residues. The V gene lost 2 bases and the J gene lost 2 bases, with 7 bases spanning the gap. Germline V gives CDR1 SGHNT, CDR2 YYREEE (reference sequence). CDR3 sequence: CASSFGGNTGELFF. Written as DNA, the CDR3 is TGTGCCAGCAGCTTCGGCGGAAACACCGGGGAGCTGTTTTTT.

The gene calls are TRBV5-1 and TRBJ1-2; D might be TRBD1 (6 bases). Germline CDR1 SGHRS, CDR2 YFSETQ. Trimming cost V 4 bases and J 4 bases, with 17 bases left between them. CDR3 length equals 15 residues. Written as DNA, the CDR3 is TGCGCCAGCAGCACCGGGACATTAGACAGCTATGGCTACACCTTC. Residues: CASSTGTLDSYGYTF.

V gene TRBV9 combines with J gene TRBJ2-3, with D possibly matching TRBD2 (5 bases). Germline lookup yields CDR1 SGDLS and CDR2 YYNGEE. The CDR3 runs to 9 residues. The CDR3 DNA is TGTGGTGGGAGACATACGCAGTATTTT. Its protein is CGGRHTQYF.

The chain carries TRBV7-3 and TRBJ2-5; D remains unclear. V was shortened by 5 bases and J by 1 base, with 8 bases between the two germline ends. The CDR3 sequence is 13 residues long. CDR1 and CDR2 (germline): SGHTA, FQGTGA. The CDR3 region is CASSLSVQETQYF. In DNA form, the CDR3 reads TGTGCCAGCAGCCTTTCAGTCCAAGAGACCCAGTACTTC.

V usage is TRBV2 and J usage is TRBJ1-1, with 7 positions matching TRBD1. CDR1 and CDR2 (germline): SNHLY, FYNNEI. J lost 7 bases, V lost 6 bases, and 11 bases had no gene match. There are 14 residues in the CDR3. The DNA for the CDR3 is TGTGCCAGCAGCGCCACCGGGACAGAGTATGAAGCTTTCTTT. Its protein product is CASSATGTEYEAFF.

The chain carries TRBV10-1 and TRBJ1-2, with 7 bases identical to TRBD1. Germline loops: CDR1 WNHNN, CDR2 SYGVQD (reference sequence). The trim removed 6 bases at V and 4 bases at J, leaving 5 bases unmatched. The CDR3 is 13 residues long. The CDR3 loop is CASSPTGPYGYTF. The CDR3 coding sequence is TGCGCCAGCAGCCCGACAGGGCCCTATGGCTACACCTTC.

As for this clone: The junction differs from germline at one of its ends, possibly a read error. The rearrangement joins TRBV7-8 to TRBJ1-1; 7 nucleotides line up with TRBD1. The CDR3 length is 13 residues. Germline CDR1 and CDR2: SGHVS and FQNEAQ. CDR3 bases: TGTGTCAGCAGCGGACAGGTTGGCACTGAAGCTTTCTTT. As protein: CVSSGQVGTEAFF.

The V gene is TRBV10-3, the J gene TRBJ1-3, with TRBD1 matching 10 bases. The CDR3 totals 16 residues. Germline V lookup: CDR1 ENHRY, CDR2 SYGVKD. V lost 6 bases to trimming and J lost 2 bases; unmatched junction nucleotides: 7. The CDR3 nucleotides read TGTGCCATCAGGGAGGACAGGGGGTCAACTGGAAACACCATATATTTT. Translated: CAIREDRGSTGNTIYF.